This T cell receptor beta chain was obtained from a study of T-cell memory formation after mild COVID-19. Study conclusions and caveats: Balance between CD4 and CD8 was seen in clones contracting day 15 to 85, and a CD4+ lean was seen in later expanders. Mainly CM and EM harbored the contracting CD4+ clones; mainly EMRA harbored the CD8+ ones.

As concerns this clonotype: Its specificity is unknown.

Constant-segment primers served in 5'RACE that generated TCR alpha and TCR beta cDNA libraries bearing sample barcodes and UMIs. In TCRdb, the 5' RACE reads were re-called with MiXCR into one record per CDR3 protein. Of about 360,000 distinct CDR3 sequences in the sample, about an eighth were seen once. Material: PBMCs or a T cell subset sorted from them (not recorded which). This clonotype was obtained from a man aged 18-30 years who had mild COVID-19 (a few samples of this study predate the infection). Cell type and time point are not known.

In DNA, the CDR3 is TGTGCCAGCAGTTGGGGACCGCGCCGCCCTAGCACAGATACGCAGTATTTT. It is translated as CASSWGPRRPSTDTQYF. The chain uses TRBV6-2 or TRBV6-3 and TRBJ2-3; D may correspond to TRBD1 or TRBD2 (5 bases each). CDR3 length: 17 residues. Trimming shortened V by 4 bases and J by 0 bases, and 17 bases separated the two germline ends. CDR1 and CDR2 from the germline V gene are MNHEY and SVGEGT.